One and the same sample provided the 10 T cell receptor beta chains below, sequenced in a study of post-analysis software for immune sequencing data. Study outcomes and limitations: Four to six TRBV segments (TRBV5-6, TRBV5-1 and TRBV20-1 among them) occurred more frequently in patients than in controls.

Antigen specificity for these receptors is unknown. TCR beta libraries were prepared from cDNA with unique molecular identifiers. TCRdb ran MiXCR on the PCR reads and lists one entry per CDR3 protein. The sample consists of hundreds of thousands of distinct CDR3 sequences, about 27% of them appearing once. Sequenced material: blood. The source is a girl between 5 and 17 years old with multiple sclerosis.

The V call is TRBV11-2, the J call TRBJ1-4, with TRBD1 as a possible D gene (5 bases). Germline V gene lookup returns CDR1 SGHAT and CDR2 FQNNGV. Trimming pared 7 bases from V and 8 bases from J, leaving 14 bases between. This CDR3 is 13 amino acids long. Here the CDR3 DNA reads TGTGCCAGCACCCCAGGGCTGGAAGAAAAACTGTTTTTT. It yields the protein CASTPGLEEKLFF.

This clonotype was recorded many times. The rearrangement joins TRBV5-1 to TRBJ2-3; D is undetermined. V lost 0 bases and J lost 4, with 9 bases in between. This CDR3 spans 14 amino acids. Germline CDR1 reads SGHRS; CDR2 reads YFSETQ. The CDR3 DNA is TGCGCCAGCAGCTTGGCCGGTTTCCCAGATACGCAGTATTTT. Translation gives CASSLAGFPDTQYF.

A word on this clonotype: A read error may account for a junction end that differs from germline. V is TRBV24-1 and J is TRBJ2-3; TRBD1 aligns across 7 bases. This CDR3 has 17 residues. Germline loops: CDR1 KGHDR, CDR2 SFDVKD. The CDR3 reads CVTSEWGYRGGTDTQYF. In nucleotides, the CDR3 is TGTGTCACCAGTGAGTGGGGCTACAGGGGAGGCACAGATACGCAGTATTTT.

This clonotype occurred a few times. The V gene is TRBV7-9, the J gene TRBJ2-4; D call uncertain. Near its end, the DNA agrees better with TRBJ2-7, so the J call may be wrong. CDR1 SEHNR and CDR2 FQNEAQ come from the germline V gene (reference sequence). CDR3 length: 14 residues. The CDR3 DNA is TGTGCCAGCAGCTTATACCCGGACGTCGACGAGCAGTACTTC. Translated, it gives CASSLYPDVDEQYF.

The gene calls are TRBV6-4 and TRBJ2-7, with D unclear. The CDR3 totals 15 residues. Germline V lookup: CDR1 MRHNA, CDR2 SNTAGT. The ends were cut back, 2 bases at V and 0 bases at J, with 11 bases in the middle. The CDR3 nucleotides are TGTGCCAGCAGTGACGGTTCCTCGGGCTCCTACGAGCAGTACTTC. The encoded protein is CASSDGSSGSYEQYF.

CDR3 nucleotides: TGTGCCAGCAGCTCCCTGGGGCGGGGACTAGCCAAAAACATTCAGTACTTC. This gives the protein CASSSLGRGLAKNIQYF. The chain couples TRBV11-2 to TRBJ2-4, with D maybe TRBD2 (6 bases). Germline V gene data show CDR1 as SGHAT and CDR2 as FQNNGV. V lost 4 bases and J lost 0, with 16 bases in between. The CDR3 sequence is 17 residues long.

J is TRBJ2-1 and V is TRBV11-2; 7 nucleotides line up with TRBD2. CDR1 is SGHAT and CDR2 is FQNNGV in the germline V gene. The CDR3 spans 15 residues. Germline trimming cut 0 bases from V and 10 bases from J; bases unmatched to any gene: 9. In nucleotides, the CDR3 is TGTGCCAGCAGCTTAGAAGGGACTACAATTCACGAGCAGTTCTTC. This translates into CASSLEGTTIHEQFF.

About this clonotype: A much larger clone differs by one base, so this may be a read error. CDR3 sequence: CASSLDRGPTYGQYF. The CDR3 bases are TGTGCCAGCAGCTTAGATAGGGGACCGACCTACGGGCAGTACTTC. J is TRBJ2-7 and V is TRBV7-2; tentatively, D is TRBD1 or TRBD2 (5 bases each). The CDR3 length is 15 residues. CDR1 is SGHTA and CDR2 is FQGNSA in the germline V gene.

The V gene is TRBV20-1, the J gene TRBJ2-3; 8 nucleotides line up with TRBD2. Per germline, CDR1 DFQATT and CDR2 SNEGSKA (reference sequence). The V segment lost 1 base and the J segment 6 bases; nucleotides outside the gene matches: 6. This CDR3 is built from 14 residues. CDR3 coding DNA: TGCAGTGCTAGAGTTCAGCGGGAGAAGGATACGCAGTATTTT. Its translation is CSARVQREKDTQYF.

This chain links TRBV4-2 with TRBJ2-1; 8 nucleotides line up with TRBD1. The CDR3 spans 15 residues. J was trimmed by 3 bases and V by 2 bases; bases with no gene match: 3. Per germline, CDR1 LGHNA and CDR2 YNFKEQ. CDR3 in DNA: TGTGCCAGCAGCCAAAACAGGGGGGACTACAATGAGCAGTTCTTC. Protein product: CASSQNRGDYNEQFF.